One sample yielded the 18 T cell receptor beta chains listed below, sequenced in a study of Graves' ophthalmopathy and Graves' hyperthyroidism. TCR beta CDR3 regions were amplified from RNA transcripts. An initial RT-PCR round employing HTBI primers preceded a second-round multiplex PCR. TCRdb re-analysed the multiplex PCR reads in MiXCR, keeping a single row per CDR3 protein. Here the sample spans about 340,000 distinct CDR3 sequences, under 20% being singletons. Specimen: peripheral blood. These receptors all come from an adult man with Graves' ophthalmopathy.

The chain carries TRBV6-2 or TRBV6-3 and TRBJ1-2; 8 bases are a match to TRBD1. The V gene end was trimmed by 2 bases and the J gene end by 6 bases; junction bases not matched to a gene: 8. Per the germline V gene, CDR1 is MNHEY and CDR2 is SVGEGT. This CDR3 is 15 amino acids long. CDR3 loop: CASSYPDRVRDGYTF. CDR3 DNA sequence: TGTGCCAGCAGTTACCCGGACAGGGTTCGCGATGGCTACACCTTC.

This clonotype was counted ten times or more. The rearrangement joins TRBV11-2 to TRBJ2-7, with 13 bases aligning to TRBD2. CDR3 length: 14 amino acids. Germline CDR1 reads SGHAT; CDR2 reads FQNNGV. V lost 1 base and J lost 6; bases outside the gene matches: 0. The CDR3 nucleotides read TGTGCCAGCAGCTTAGGACTAGCGGGAGGCGAGCAGTACTTC. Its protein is CASSLGLAGGEQYF.

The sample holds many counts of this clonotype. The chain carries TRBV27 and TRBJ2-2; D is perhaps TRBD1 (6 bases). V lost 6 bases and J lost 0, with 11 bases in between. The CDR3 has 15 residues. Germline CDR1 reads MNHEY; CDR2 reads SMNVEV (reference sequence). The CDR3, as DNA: TGTGCCAGCAGACAGGGACAAACGAACACCGGGGAGCTGTTTTTT. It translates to CASRQGQTNTGELFF.

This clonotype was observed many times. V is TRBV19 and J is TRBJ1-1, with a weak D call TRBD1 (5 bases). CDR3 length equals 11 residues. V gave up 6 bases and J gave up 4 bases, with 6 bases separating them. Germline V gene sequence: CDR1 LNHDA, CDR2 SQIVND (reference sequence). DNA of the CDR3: TGTGCCAGTAGAGGGGTCACTGAAGCTTTCTTT. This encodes CASRGVTEAFF.

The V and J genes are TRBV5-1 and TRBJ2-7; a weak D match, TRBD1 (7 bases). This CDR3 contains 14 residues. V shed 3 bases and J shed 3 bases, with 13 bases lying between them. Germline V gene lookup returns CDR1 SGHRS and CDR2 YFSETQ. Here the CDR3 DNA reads TGCGCCAGCAGCTGGGGGGACAGTCTCTACGAGCAGTACTTC. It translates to CASSWGDSLYEQYF.

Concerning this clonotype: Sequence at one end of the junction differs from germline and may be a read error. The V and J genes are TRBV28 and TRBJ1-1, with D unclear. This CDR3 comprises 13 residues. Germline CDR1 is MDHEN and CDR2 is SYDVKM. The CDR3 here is CASSYTLGTEAFF. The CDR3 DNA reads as TGTGCCAGTAGTTATACCCTGGGCACTGAAGCTTTCTTT.

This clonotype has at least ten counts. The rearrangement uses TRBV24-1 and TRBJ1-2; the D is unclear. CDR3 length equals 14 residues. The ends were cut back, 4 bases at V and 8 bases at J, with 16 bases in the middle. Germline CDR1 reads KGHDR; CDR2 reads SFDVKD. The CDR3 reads CATSERTASSGYTF. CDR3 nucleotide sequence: TGTGCCACCAGTGAACGGACCGCCTCCTCGGGCTACACCTTC.

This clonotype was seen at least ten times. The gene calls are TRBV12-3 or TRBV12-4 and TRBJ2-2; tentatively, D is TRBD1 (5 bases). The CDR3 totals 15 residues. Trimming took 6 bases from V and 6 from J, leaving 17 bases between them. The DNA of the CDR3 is TGTGCCAGCAGGGGCTGGGGCGGCGGCGCCGGGGAGCTGTTTTTT. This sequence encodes CASRGWGGGAGELFF.

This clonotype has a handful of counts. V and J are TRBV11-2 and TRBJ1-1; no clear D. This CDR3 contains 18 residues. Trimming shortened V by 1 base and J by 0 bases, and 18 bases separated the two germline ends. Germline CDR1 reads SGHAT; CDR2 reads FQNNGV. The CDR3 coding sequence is TGTGCCAGCAGCTTAGTCGGGTCAGTTCTAATTATGAACACTGAAGCTTTCTTT. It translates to CASSLVGSVLIMNTEAFF.

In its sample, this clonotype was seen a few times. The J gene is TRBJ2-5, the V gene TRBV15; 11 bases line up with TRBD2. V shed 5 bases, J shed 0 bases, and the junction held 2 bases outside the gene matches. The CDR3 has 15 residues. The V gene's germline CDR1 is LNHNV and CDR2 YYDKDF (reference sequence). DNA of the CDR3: TGTGCCACCAGCCTAGCGGGAGGCAACCAAGAGACCCAGTACTTC. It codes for CATSLAGGNQETQYF. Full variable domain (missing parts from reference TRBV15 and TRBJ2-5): DAMVIQNPRYQVTQFGKPVTLSCSQTLNHNVMYWYQQKSSQAPKLLFHYYDKDFNNEADTPDNFQSRRPNTSFCFLDIRSPGLGDTAMYLCATSLAGGNQETQYFGPGTRLLVL.

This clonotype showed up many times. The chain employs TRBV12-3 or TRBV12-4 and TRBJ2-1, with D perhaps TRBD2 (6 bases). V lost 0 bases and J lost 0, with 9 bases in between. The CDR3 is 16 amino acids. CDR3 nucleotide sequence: TGTGCCAGCAGTTTAGCGCGGGAAAGCTCCTACAATGAGCAGTTCTTC. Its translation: CASSLARESSYNEQFF.

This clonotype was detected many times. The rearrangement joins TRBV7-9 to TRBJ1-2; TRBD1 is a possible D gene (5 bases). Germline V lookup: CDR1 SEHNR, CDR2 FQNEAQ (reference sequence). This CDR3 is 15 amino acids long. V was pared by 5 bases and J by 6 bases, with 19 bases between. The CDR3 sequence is CASSPSGGNRDGYTF. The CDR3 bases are TGTGCCAGCAGCCCCTCCGGGGGTAATAGAGATGGCTACACCTTC.

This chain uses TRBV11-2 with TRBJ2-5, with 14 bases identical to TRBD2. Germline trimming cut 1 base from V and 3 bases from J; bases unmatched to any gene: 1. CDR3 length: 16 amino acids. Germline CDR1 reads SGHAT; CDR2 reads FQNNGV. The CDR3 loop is CASSLVGLAGEETQYF. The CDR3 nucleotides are TGTGCCAGCAGCTTAGTGGGACTAGCGGGAGAAGAGACCCAGTACTTC. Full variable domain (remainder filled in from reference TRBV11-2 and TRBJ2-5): EAGVAQSPRYKIIEKRQSVAFWCNPISGHATLYWYQQILGQGPKLLIQFQNNGVVDDSQLPKDRFSAERLKGVDSTLKIQPAKLEDSAVYLCASSLVGLAGEETQYFGPGTRLLVL.

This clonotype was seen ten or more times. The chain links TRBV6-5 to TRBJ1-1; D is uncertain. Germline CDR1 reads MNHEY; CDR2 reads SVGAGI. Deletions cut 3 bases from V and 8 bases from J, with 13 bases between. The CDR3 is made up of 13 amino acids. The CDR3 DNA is TGTGCCAGCAGTTATGGTCCCGTCGTGGAAGCTTTCTTT. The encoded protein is CASSYGPVVEAFF.

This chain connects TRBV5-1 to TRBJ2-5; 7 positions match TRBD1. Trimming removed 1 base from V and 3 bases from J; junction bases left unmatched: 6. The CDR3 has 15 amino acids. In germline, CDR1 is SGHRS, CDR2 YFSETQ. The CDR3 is CASSLMGQWKETQYF. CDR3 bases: TGCGCCAGCAGCTTGATGGGACAGTGGAAAGAGACCCAGTACTTC.

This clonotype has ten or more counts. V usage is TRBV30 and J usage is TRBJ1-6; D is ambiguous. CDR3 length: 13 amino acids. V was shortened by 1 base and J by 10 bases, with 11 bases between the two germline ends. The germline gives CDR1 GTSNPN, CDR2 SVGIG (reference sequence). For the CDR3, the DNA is TGTGCCTGGAGTGATGCGGTCGGCTCACCCCTCCACTTT. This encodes CAWSDAVGSPLHF. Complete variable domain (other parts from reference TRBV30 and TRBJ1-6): SQTIHQWPATLVQPVGSPLSLECTVEGTSNPNLYWYRQAAGRGLQLLFYSVGIGQISSEVPQNLSASRPQDRQFILSSKKLLLSDSGFYLCAWSDAVGSPLHFGNGTRLTVT.

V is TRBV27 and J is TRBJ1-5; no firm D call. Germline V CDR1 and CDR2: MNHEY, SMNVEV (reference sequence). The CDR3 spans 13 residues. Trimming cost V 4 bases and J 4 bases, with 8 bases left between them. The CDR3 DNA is TGTGCCAGCAGTTGGACGGAAAATCAGCCCCAGCATTTT. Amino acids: CASSWTENQPQHF.

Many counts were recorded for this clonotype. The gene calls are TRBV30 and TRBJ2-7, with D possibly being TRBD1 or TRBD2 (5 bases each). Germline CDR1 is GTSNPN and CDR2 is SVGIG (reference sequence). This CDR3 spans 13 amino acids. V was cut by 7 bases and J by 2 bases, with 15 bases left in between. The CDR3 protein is CALTGTTAYEQYF. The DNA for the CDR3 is TGTGCCTTGACCGGGACGACAGCCTACGAGCAGTACTTC. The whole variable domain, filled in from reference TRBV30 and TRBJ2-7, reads SQTIHQWPATLVQPVGSPLSLECTVEGTSNPNLYWYRQAAGRGLQLLFYSVGIGQISSEVPQNLSASRPQDRQFILSSKKLLLSDSGFYLCALTGTTAYEQYFGPGTRLTVT.